Below are 31 T cell receptor beta chains sequenced from a single sample in a study of OX40 agonist ivuxolimab in advanced cancers. Assay: immunoSEQ multiplex PCR; the TCRdb copy retains only in-frame clones and omits some. In the table there are tens of thousands of clones, about 89% of which are singletons. Sequencing used CD4+ or CD8+ T cells sorted from blood, obtained in a trial of the OX40 agonist ivuxolimab. These receptors were collected from an adult with an advanced solid tumor such as melanoma, head and neck, liver or kidney cancer.

The rearrangement joins TRBV9 to TRBJ2-3; 7 bases match TRBD2. Germline CDR1 reads SGDLS; CDR2 reads YYNGEE. V was clipped by 4 bases and J by 1 base; unmatched bases: 9. The CDR3 has 16 amino acids. The DNA for the CDR3 is TGTGCCAGCAGCCTCAGGTCGGGAGGCCGCACAGATACGCAGTATTTT. Translated, it gives CASSLRSGGRTDTQYF. The variable domain in full, completed from reference TRBV9 and TRBJ2-3, reads DSGVTQTPKHLITATGQRVTLRCSPRSGDLSVYWYQQSLDQGLQFLIQYYNGEERAKGNILERFSAQQFPDLHSELNLSSLELGDSALYFCASSLRSGGRTDTQYFGPGTRLTVL.

The gene calls are TRBV12-5 and TRBJ2-1; 13 bases map to TRBD2. V lost 2 bases, J lost 8 bases, and 3 bases stayed unmatched. Germline CDR1 reads LGHNT; CDR2 reads FRNRAP. The CDR3 consists of 15 residues. The CDR3: CASGLKTSGRDEQFF. CDR3 nucleotides: TGTGCTAGTGGTTTGAAAACTAGCGGGAGGGATGAGCAGTTCTTC.

V usage is TRBV4-3 and J usage is TRBJ1-3; unclear D gene. The CDR3 consists of 16 residues. CDR1 and CDR2 (germline): LGHNA, YSLEER. V was cut by 0 bases and J by 0 bases, with 9 bases left in between. DNA of the CDR3: TGCGCCAGCAGCCAAGATAAGGGAGACTCTGGAAACACCATATATTTT. This translates into CASSQDKGDSGNTIYF.

The chain combines TRBV30 with TRBJ1-5; TRBD1 aligns across 9 bases. V was pared by 3 bases and J by 8 bases, with 5 bases of the junction left unmatched. The CDR3 runs to 13 residues. The germline CDR1 and CDR2 sequences are GTSNPN and SVGIG (reference sequence). The chain's CDR3 is CAWSGQGTEPQHF. The CDR3 DNA reads as TGTGCCTGGAGCGGACAGGGGACGGAGCCCCAGCATTTT.

This chain joins TRBV7-8 and TRBJ2-3, with unresolved D. V lost 3 bases to trimming and J lost 2 bases, with 15 bases between them. Germline values: CDR1 SGHVS, CDR2 FQNEAQ. This CDR3 has 16 residues. The chain's CDR3 is CASSFSLWGSTDTQYF. In DNA form, the CDR3 reads TGTGCCAGCAGCTTTAGTTTGTGGGGTTCCACAGATACGCAGTATTTT. Using reference TRBV7-8 and TRBJ2-3 for the parts outside the CDR3, the full variable domain is GAGVSQSPRYKVAKRGQDVALRCDPISGHVSLFWYQQALGQGPEFLTYFQNEAQLDKSGLPSDRFFAERPEGSVSTLKIQRTQQEDSAVYLCASSFSLWGSTDTQYFGPGTRLTVL.

This chain links TRBV7-6 with TRBJ2-5; no definite D call. CDR1 and CDR2 from the germline V gene are SGHVS and FNYEAQ. V was clipped by 2 bases and J by 0 bases, with 7 bases between them. The CDR3 is made up of 14 amino acids. CDR3 in amino acids: CASSLYPDQETQYF. CDR3 coding DNA: TGTGCCAGCAGCTTATATCCGGACCAAGAGACCCAGTACTTC.

The rearrangement links TRBV28 to TRBJ2-7; D unclear. Trimming removed 2 bases from V and 3 bases from J, with 8 bases in between. CDR3 length: 13 residues. Germline V lookup: CDR1 MDHEN, CDR2 SYDVKM. In DNA, the CDR3 is TGTGCCAGCAGTTTACGGGCCATCTACGAGCAGTACTTC. It encodes CASSLRAIYEQYF. The full variable domain, with the rest looked up from reference TRBV28 and TRBJ2-7, is DVKVTQSSRYLVKRTGEKVFLECVQDMDHENMFWYRQDPGLGLRLIYFSYDVKMKEKGDIPEGYSVSREKKERFSLILESASTNQTSMYLCASSLRAIYEQYFGPGTRLTVT.

The J gene is TRBJ2-3, the V gene TRBV6-5, with 8 bases that match TRBD2. The CDR3 length is 15 residues. CDR1 and CDR2 from the germline V gene are MNHEY and SVGAGI. The ends lost 6 bases at V and 10 bases at J; junction bases unmatched: 15. The CDR3, as DNA: TGTGCCAGCAGCCCTACACGCGGGGGGAAGTATGCGCAGTATTTT. Encoded protein: CASSPTRGGKYAQYF.

The CDR3 DNA reads as TGTGCCAGCAGTTTACTTCGGTCTAGCAATCAGCCCCAGCATTTT. It translates to CASSLLRSSNQPQHF. The V and J genes are TRBV27 and TRBJ1-5; D ambiguous. V was trimmed by 2 bases and J by 0 bases, leaving 8 bases between them. Germline V gives CDR1 MNHEY, CDR2 SMNVEV (reference sequence). The CDR3 sequence is 15 residues long.

The chain recombines TRBV7-9 with TRBJ2-3, with D perhaps matching TRBD1 or TRBD2 (5 bases each). CDR1 is SEHNR and CDR2 is FQNEAQ in the germline V gene (reference sequence). The length of the CDR3 is 14 residues. Trimming took 3 bases from V and 0 from J, leaving 7 bases between them. Written as DNA, the CDR3 is TGTGCCAGCAGCTTGGGACCAAGCACAGATACGCAGTATTTT. Residues: CASSLGPSTDTQYF.

The chain recombines TRBV10-2 with TRBJ2-3; no definite D call. Germline CDR1 WSHSY, CDR2 SAAADI. The CDR3 totals 11 residues. V was cut by 2 bases and J by 6 bases, with 3 bases left in between. CDR3 in amino acids: CASSEADTQYF. In DNA form, the CDR3 reads TGCGCCAGCAGTGAGGCTGATACGCAGTATTTT.

This rearrangement joins TRBV6-6 to TRBJ1-3, with 8 bases aligning to TRBD1. CDR3 size: 16 residues. The V gene end was trimmed by 5 bases and the J gene end by 4 bases; junction bases not matched to a gene: 10. Germline assignment: CDR1 MNHNY and CDR2 SVGAGI (reference sequence). The CDR3 DNA is TGTGCCAGCAGTAACCAACCGCAGGGGGCAGGAAACACCATATATTTT. As protein: CASSNQPQGAGNTIYF.

This clone appeared a few times. The chain is built from TRBV6-5 and TRBJ1-1, with a tentative D call TRBD1 (6 bases). Trimming removed 2 bases from V and 4 bases from J, with 17 bases in between. CDR1 MNHEY and CDR2 SVGAGI come from the germline V gene. The CDR3 length is 16 residues. Here the CDR3 reads CASSYGGGGSFTEAFF. In nucleotides, the CDR3 is TGTGCCAGCAGTTACGGGGGGGGCGGGTCCTTCACTGAAGCTTTCTTT.

The chain couples TRBV4-3 to TRBJ2-3; no clear D gene. Deletions cut 0 bases from V and 3 bases from J, with 4 bases between. This CDR3 is 13 amino acids long. From germline, CDR1 is LGHNA and CDR2 YSLEER. The CDR3 nucleotides read TGCGCCAGCAGCCAAGATGGTACAGATACGCAGTATTTT. It is translated as CASSQDGTDTQYF.

The chain couples TRBV5-6 to TRBJ2-3; TRBD1 matches 7 bases. The V gene end was trimmed by 4 bases and the J gene end by 4 bases; junction bases not matched to a gene: 6. The CDR3 consists of 14 residues. Germline CDR1 SGHDT, CDR2 YYEEEE. The CDR3 loop reads CASSAGTEADTQYF. In DNA form, the CDR3 reads TGTGCCAGCAGCGCCGGGACAGAGGCAGATACGCAGTATTTT. Looking up the rest from reference TRBV5-6 and TRBJ2-3 gives the full variable domain: DAGVTQSPTHLIKTRGQQVTLRCSPKSGHDTVSWYQQALGQGPQFIFQYYEEEERQRGNFPDRFSGHQFPNYSSELNVNALLLGDSALYLCASSAGTEADTQYFGPGTRLTVL.

V and J are TRBV15 and TRBJ2-7; TRBD2 matches at 7 bases. The CDR3 extends over 15 amino acids. V lost 3 bases and J lost 4; bases outside the gene matches: 9. Germline CDR1 LNHNV, CDR2 YYDKDF (reference sequence). CDR3 in DNA: TGTGCCACCAGCAGGGATCGCGGGGGAGATTACGAGCAGTACGTC. It yields the protein CATSRDRGGDYEQYV.

This chain joins TRBV6-5 and TRBJ1-6; D not resolved. Germline assignment: CDR1 MNHEY and CDR2 SVGAGI. V was trimmed by 3 bases and J by 7 bases, leaving 10 bases between them. The CDR3 contains 14 residues. The CDR3 loop is CASSYSRLNSPLHF. The CDR3 DNA reads as TGTGCCAGCAGTTATTCGCGGCTGAATTCACCCCTCCACTTT.

The rearrangement links TRBV28 to TRBJ1-2; a possible D gene is TRBD1 (6 bases). Germline loops: CDR1 MDHEN, CDR2 SYDVKM. The CDR3 has 14 residues. The V end was cut by 5 bases, the J end by 6 bases, with 16 bases between. The CDR3 region has the DNA TGTGCCAGCAGTCCTTCGGCGGGGGCAAATGGCTACACCTTC. Its translation: CASSPSAGANGYTF.

The gene calls are TRBV6-5 and TRBJ2-1; 11 nucleotides align to TRBD2. CDR1 is MNHEY, CDR2 SVGAGI, per germline. V was clipped by 4 bases and J by 8 bases; unmatched bases: 7. The CDR3 has 15 residues. This chain's CDR3 is CASSSLAGGPYEQFF. CDR3 nucleotide sequence: TGTGCCAGCAGTTCTTTAGCGGGGGGGCCTTATGAGCAGTTCTTC.

V gene TRBV4-3 combines with J gene TRBJ2-7; tentatively, D is TRBD2 (6 bases). V was trimmed by 4 bases and J by 3 bases, leaving 10 bases between them. Germline V CDR1 and CDR2: LGHNA, YSLEER. This CDR3 has 13 residues. CDR3 nucleotides: TGCGCCAGCAGCCCCCGGGGGAACTACGAGCAGTACTTC. This sequence encodes CASSPRGNYEQYF.

The chain employs TRBV28 and TRBJ1-3, with 10 bases aligning to TRBD1. There are 17 residues in the CDR3. J lost 0 bases, V lost 5 bases, and 7 bases had no gene match. From germline, CDR1 is MDHEN and CDR2 SYDVKM. CDR3 residues: CASSRQGALFSGNTIYF. The CDR3 DNA reads as TGTGCCAGCAGTCGACAGGGGGCCCTTTTCTCTGGAAACACCATATATTTT.

CDR3 protein: CASSGALPYNEQFF. In DNA, the CDR3 is TGTGCCAGCAGCGGAGCGCTCCCCTACAATGAGCAGTTCTTC. V and J are TRBV4-2 and TRBJ2-1; D not certain. The CDR3 length is 14 residues. The germline V gene encodes CDR1 LGHNA and CDR2 YNFKEQ. V was clipped by 5 bases and J by 2 bases, with 10 bases between them.

The chain links TRBV27 to TRBJ2-7; no reliable D call. The CDR3 runs to 12 residues. Germline V lookup: CDR1 MNHEY, CDR2 SMNVEV (reference sequence). The V and J ends lost 0 bases and 3 bases respectively, with 3 bases between them. The chain's CDR3 is CASSLSVYEQYF. CDR3 in DNA: TGTGCCAGCAGTTTATCGGTCTACGAGCAGTACTTC.

This chain connects TRBV29-1 to TRBJ1-4, with a weak D call TRBD1 (6 bases). Germline V gene lookup returns CDR1 SQVTM and CDR2 ANQGSEA. The V gene lost 8 bases and the J gene lost 7 bases, with 14 bases spanning the gap. CDR3 length equals 12 residues. CDR3 sequence reads: CSSGGGGEKLFF. Here the CDR3 DNA reads TGCAGCTCTGGAGGGGGAGGTGAAAAACTGTTTTTT.

The V and J genes are TRBV6-6 and TRBJ2-1; TRBD2 agrees at 8 bases. The CDR3 length is 14 residues. CDR1 is MNHNY, CDR2 SVGAGI, per germline (reference sequence). V lost 6 bases, J lost 8 bases, and 9 bases stayed unmatched. The chain's CDR3 is CASSPGLGADEQFF. The CDR3 DNA is TGTGCCAGCAGCCCGGGACTAGGGGCGGATGAGCAGTTCTTC.

V usage is TRBV10-3 and J usage is TRBJ2-2; 11 nucleotides agree with TRBD2. J was trimmed by 1 base and V by 5 bases; bases with no gene match: 3. The germline V gene encodes CDR1 ENHRY and CDR2 SYGVKD. This CDR3 contains 16 residues. Written as DNA, the CDR3 is TGTGCCATCAGTCGACTAGCGGGGAAGAACACCGGGGAGCTGTTTTTT. This codes for CAISRLAGKNTGELFF.

This chain connects TRBV7-3 to TRBJ2-3; D unresolved. CDR3 length: 13 residues. V lost 2 bases to trimming and J lost 1 base, with 4 bases between them. Germline V CDR1 and CDR2: SGHTA, FQGTGA. The CDR3 DNA reads as TGTGCCAGCAGCTTATCGGGCACAGATACGCAGTATTTT. Translating gives CASSLSGTDTQYF. The entire variable domain, with the rest obtained from reference TRBV7-3 and TRBJ2-3, is as follows: GAGVSQTPSNKVTEKGKYVELRCDPISGHTALYWYRQSLGQGPEFLIYFQGTGAADDSGLPNDRFFAVRPEGSVSTLKIQRTERGDSAVYLCASSLSGTDTQYFGPGTRLTVL.

J is TRBJ2-7 and V is TRBV5-8; the D call may be TRBD1 or TRBD2 (5 bases each). CDR1 and CDR2 from the germline V gene are SGHTS and YDEGEE. This CDR3 contains 12 residues. Deletions cut 4 bases from V and 6 bases from J, with 11 bases between. CDR3 nucleotide sequence: TGTGCCAGCAGCGGGACCCTACTCGAGCAGTACTTC. Encoded protein: CASSGTLLEQYF.

This rearrangement joins TRBV4-3 to TRBJ1-2, with D unclear. V was clipped by 1 base and J by 6 bases, with 9 bases between them. CDR1 and CDR2 from the germline V gene are LGHNA and YSLEER. CDR3 size: 13 residues. Here the CDR3 DNA reads TGCGCCAGCAGCCAAGGGGGAGGAAATGGCTACACCTTC. Translation: CASSQGGGNGYTF.

The rearrangement uses TRBV30 and TRBJ1-1, with no clear D. The germline V gene has CDR1 GTSNPN and CDR2 SVGIG (reference sequence). V shed 0 bases and J shed 1 base, with 3 bases lying between them. This CDR3 spans 12 amino acids. CDR3 DNA: TGTGCCTGGAGTGTTTGGAACACTGAAGCTTTCTTT. Its protein product is CAWSVWNTEAFF.

The CDR3 region is CSVWENEAFF. As DNA, the CDR3 is TGCAGCGTGTGGGAGAATGAAGCTTTCTTT. The chain has TRBV29-1 and TRBJ1-1, with D uncertain. Germline loops: CDR1 SQVTM, CDR2 ANQGSEA. The CDR3 length is 10 residues. The germline V and J ends were trimmed by 6 bases and 7 bases, with 9 bases remaining between them.